Below are 32 T cell receptor beta chains sequenced from a single sample in a study of tumor-infiltrating lymphocytes in primary liver carcinoma. The study extracted blood RNA from unsorted whole blood and also extracted germline DNA. TCR beta cDNA was reverse-transcribed from approximately 0.45 ug of total RNA. The reaction used a constant-region primer and ProtoScript II reverse transcriptase. Slightly modified ARM-PCR served as the procedure for the TCR beta libraries. These libraries came from three rounds of nested multiplex PCR. A C-beta reverse primer and TRBV1-TRBV30 forward primers served in each of the first two PCR rounds, at approximately 10 cycles apiece. TCRdb redid the calling of the multiplex PCR reads with MiXCR, one entry per CDR3 protein. The sample comprises hundreds of thousands of distinct CDR3 sequences, approximately 65% of which are singletons, and roughly 9% rests with the top ten.

Specimen: peripheral blood. Receptors were obtained from a man aged 35-49 years with primary liver carcinoma and hepatitis B virus infection.

Comments on this clonotype: A single base separates this from a much larger clone, so it may be a read error. The rearrangement joins TRBV6-2 or TRBV6-3 to TRBJ2-2, with D possibly TRBD2 on 5 matching bases. The CDR3 has 13 amino acids. The germline CDR1 and CDR2 sequences are MNHEY and SVGEGT. The CDR3 spells CASSRRKTGEMFF. CDR3 bases: TGTGCCAGCAGTCGACGAAAGACCGGGGAGATGTTTTTT.

This sequence joins TRBV4-2 and TRBJ2-1; D is possibly TRBD2 (5 bases). The length of the CDR3 is 17 residues. The V gene's germline CDR1 is LGHNA and CDR2 YNFKEQ. V dropped 4 bases and J dropped 0 bases, with 16 bases sitting between them. In DNA form, the CDR3 reads TGTGCCAGCAGCCCATTATCGACTACCATCTCCTACAATGAGCAGTTCTTC. Its protein is CASSPLSTTISYNEQFF.

About this clonotype itself: Mismatch with germline at one junction end may stem from a read error. The rearrangement links TRBV11-2 to TRBJ2-3; 9 bases are shared with TRBD2. Germline loops: CDR1 SGHAT, CDR2 FQNNGV. CDR3 length equals 16 residues. The CDR3 region has the DNA TGTGTCAGCAGCCTGGTCATAGCGGGAGGCACAGATACGCAGTATTTT. Translation gives CVSSLVIAGGTDTQYF. The variable domain in full, with the rest retrieved from reference TRBV11-2 and TRBJ2-3, is EAGVAQSPRYKIIEKRQSVAFWCNPISGHATLYWYQQILGQGPKLLIQFQNNGVVDDSQLPKDRFSAERLKGVDSTLKIQPAKLEDSAVYLCVSSLVIAGGTDTQYFGPGTRLTVL.

Concerning this clonotype itself: A much bigger clone sits one base away, suggesting this may be a read error. CDR3 protein: CANSYGTVNTEAFF. Written as DNA, the CDR3 is TGTGCCAACAGTTACGGGACAGTGAACACTGAAGCTTTCTTT. This chain joins TRBV6-5 and TRBJ1-1; TRBD1 aligns across 7 bases. This CDR3 region has 14 residues. Germline CDR1 and CDR2: MNHEY and SVGAGI.

Many counts were recorded for this clonotype. The chain links TRBV6-5 to TRBJ2-1; 15 positions agree with TRBD2. The CDR3 consists of 16 residues. The V gene's germline CDR1 is MNHEY and CDR2 SVGAGI. The V segment lost 3 bases and the J segment 8 bases; nucleotides outside the gene matches: 5. The CDR3 DNA sequence: TGTGCCAGCAGTTATGGGACTAGCGGGAGGCTGGATGAGCAGTTCTTC. Its protein is CASSYGTSGRLDEQFF.

The count of this clonotype is one. The J gene is TRBJ1-1, the V gene TRBV5-1; D is ambiguous. Trimming took 4 bases from V and 5 from J, leaving 12 bases between them. CDR1 SGHRS and CDR2 YFSETQ come from the germline V gene. CDR3 size: 13 residues. The CDR3 protein is CASSILGRTEAFF. DNA of the CDR3: TGCGCCAGCAGCATATTAGGGAGAACTGAAGCTTTCTTT.

This rearrangement joins TRBV7-8 to TRBJ2-7; TRBD2 aligns across 11 bases. With 3 bases clipped from V and 2 bases from J, the junction kept 6 bases outside the gene matches. Germline loops: CDR1 SGHVS, CDR2 FQNEAQ. The CDR3 is 16 residues long. CDR3 amino acids: CASSLETSGKPYEQYF. In DNA form, the CDR3 reads TGTGCCAGCAGCTTGGAGACTAGCGGGAAGCCCTACGAGCAGTACTTC.

Details on this clonotype: Possible read error: a much larger clone is one base away. The CDR3 is CVSAGDGYTF. The CDR3 DNA is TGTGTCAGCGCCGGGGATGGCTACACCTTC. This chain joins TRBV6-6 and TRBJ1-2, with unresolved D. CDR1 is MNHNY and CDR2 is SVGAGI in the germline V gene (reference sequence). The CDR3 has 10 residues.

Of note for this clonotype: The CDR3 does not end in the conserved phenylalanine or tryptophan, so this is likely a read error. The chain links TRBV29-1 to TRBJ1-2; D remains unclear. Germline V gene data show CDR1 as SQVTM and CDR2 as ANQGSEA. CDR3 length equals 10 residues. CDR3 DNA sequence: TGCAGTGTTGACCACTATGGCTACACCTTG. Its protein is CSVDHYGYTL.

This clonotype was counted many times. The chain carries TRBV4-2 and TRBJ2-7, with 11 nucleotides matching TRBD1. The length of the CDR3 is 15 residues. J was trimmed by 3 bases and V by 3 bases; bases with no gene match: 4. Germline-derived CDR1 and CDR2 are LGHNA and YNFKEQ. The CDR3 sequence is CASSHTGTGGYEQYF. The DNA of the CDR3 is TGTGCCAGCAGCCATACCGGGACAGGGGGCTACGAGCAGTACTTC.

This clonotype was seen more than once but under ten times. J is TRBJ1-6 and V is TRBV7-9; 9 bases agree with TRBD1. The germline CDR1 and CDR2 sequences are SEHNR and FQNEAQ (reference sequence). The CDR3 sequence is 14 residues long. Trimming removed 5 bases from V and 10 bases from J; junction bases left unmatched: 6. CDR3 in amino acids: CASSPTGGASPLHF. DNA for the CDR3: TGTGCCAGCAGCCCTACAGGGGGCGCATCACCCCTCCACTTT.

This clonotype showed up many times. The chain has TRBV29-1 and TRBJ2-1; no firm D call. Trimming removed 5 bases from V and 0 bases from J, with 11 bases in between. The CDR3 is 14 amino acids. The germline gives CDR1 SQVTM, CDR2 ANQGSEA. This chain's CDR3 is CSVSGKNSYNEQFF. The CDR3 coding sequence is TGCAGCGTTTCTGGAAAAAACTCCTACAATGAGCAGTTCTTC.

This clonotype has ten or more counts. CDR3 protein: CASSYGAPYEQYF. The CDR3, as DNA: TGTGCCAGCAGTTACGGGGCGCCTTACGAGCAGTACTTC. The chain joins TRBV6-5 to TRBJ2-7; D is perhaps TRBD1 (5 bases). V was trimmed by 2 bases and J by 4 bases, leaving 9 bases between them. Germline assignment: CDR1 MNHEY and CDR2 SVGAGI. The CDR3 loop spans 13 amino acids.

About this clonotype itself: This may arise from a read error, as a much more abundant clone is one base away. The CDR3 is CASSYPAGEPFF. For the CDR3, the DNA is TGTGCCAGCAGTTACCCAGCCGGGGAGCCGTTTTTT. V gene TRBV6-2 or TRBV6-3 combines with J gene TRBJ2-2; maybe TRBD2 (5 bases). The CDR3 runs 12 residues. CDR1 MNHEY and CDR2 SVGEGT come from the germline V gene.

Points on this clonotype: One end of the junction fails to match germline, which may point to a read error. V gene TRBV5-4 combines with J gene TRBJ2-7, with TRBD2 matching over 9 bases. Germline V lookup: CDR1 SGHNT, CDR2 YYREEE (reference sequence). CDR3 length: 14 residues. The CDR3 bases are TGTGCCAGCAGCTTACAGCTAGCGGGATACGAGCGGTACTTC. It encodes CASSLQLAGYERYF. The whole variable domain, remainder taken from reference TRBV5-4 and TRBJ2-7, is ETGVTQSPTHLIKTRGQQVTLRCSSQSGHNTVSWYQQALGQGPQFIFQYYREEENGRGNFPPRFSGLQFPNYSSELNVNALELDDSALYLCASSLQLAGYERYFGPGTRLTVT.

The chain recombines TRBV15 with TRBJ2-3, with TRBD1 matching over 9 bases. CDR3 size: 14 residues. J was trimmed by 6 bases and V by 1 base; bases with no gene match: 2. The germline V gene has CDR1 LNHNV and CDR2 YYDKDF (reference sequence). CDR3 nucleotide sequence: TGTGCCACCAGCAGAGGGACAGGGGTGGATACGCAGTATTTT. It translates to CATSRGTGVDTQYF.

This clonotype was observed at least ten times. The chain links TRBV12-3 or TRBV12-4 to TRBJ1-3; tentative D call: TRBD1 (5 bases). The CDR3 contains 17 residues. V gave up 1 base and J gave up 3 bases, with 16 bases separating them. CDR3 nucleotide sequence: TGTGCCAGCAGTTTAGGGTTGAGAGGGGAAGATGGAAACACCATATATTTT. This encodes CASSLGLRGEDGNTIYF.

V is TRBV5-1 and J is TRBJ2-2, with 7 bases lining up with TRBD1. V lost 6 bases, J lost 3 bases, and 5 bases stayed unmatched. The germline V gene has CDR1 SGHRS and CDR2 YFSETQ. This CDR3 is built from 14 residues. The DNA for the CDR3 is TGCGCCAGCATCGGACAGGACCACACCGGGGAGCTGTTTTTT. Amino acids: CASIGQDHTGELFF.

This clonotype was detected a few times. J is TRBJ1-1 and V is TRBV10-3; 7 nucleotides align to TRBD1. This CDR3 has 14 residues. Looked up from germline, CDR1 is ENHRY and CDR2 is SYGVKD. Trimming took 4 bases from V and 5 from J; bases not matched to a gene: 7. CDR3 DNA sequence: TGTGCCATCAGTGTAGGGGGCGACGGGACTGAAGCTTTCTTT. As protein: CAISVGGDGTEAFF.

Regarding this clonotype: The junction differs from germline at one of its ends, possibly a read error. The genes are TRBV6-1 and TRBJ1-1, with 8 positions matching TRBD1. The CDR3 is 19 amino acids. CDR1 MNHNS and CDR2 SASEGT come from the germline V gene. CDR3 bases: TGTGCCTGCAGTGTGCCCCCCGGTAGGCAGGGGGCCCAGGGAGGTGAAGCTTTCTTT. Its protein product is CACSVPPGRQGAQGGEAFF.

V usage is TRBV6-1 and J usage is TRBJ1-1, with a tentative D call TRBD1 (5 bases). This CDR3 spans 14 amino acids. With 5 bases removed from V and 7 bases from J, the gap between germline ends came to 17 bases. Germline V gene lookup returns CDR1 MNHNS and CDR2 SASEGT. CDR3: CASSLVRRDGEAFF. In DNA form, the CDR3 reads TGTGCCAGCAGTCTCGTCCGAAGGGACGGTGAAGCTTTCTTT.

As regards this clonotype: At one of its ends the junction is not consistent with the germline gene, which may arise from a read error. J is TRBJ1-1 and V is TRBV11-1, with D perhaps matching TRBD1 (6 bases). The CDR3 is made up of 12 amino acids. Germline V CDR1 and CDR2: SGHAT, FQDESV (reference sequence). In nucleotides, the CDR3 is TGTGCCAGCAGCTCGGGGGACACTAAGGCTATCTTT. This translates into CASSSGDTKAIF.

This clonotype was counted at least ten times. V is TRBV10-3 and J is TRBJ2-7, with D perhaps matching TRBD1 (6 bases). The CDR3 is 13 residues long. Trimming removed 9 bases at V and 1 base at J, with 13 bases between. The germline V gene encodes CDR1 ENHRY and CDR2 SYGVKD. DNA of the CDR3: TGTGCCATACGCTCGGACAGATCCTACGAGCAGTACTTC. It encodes CAIRSDRSYEQYF.

Remarks on this clonotype: Mismatch with germline at one junction end may stem from a read error. The chain has TRBV11-2 and TRBJ1-1; D uncertain. Germline V gives CDR1 SGHAT, CDR2 FQNNGV. The CDR3 is 14 residues long. CDR3 sequence: CASSLAGGNAEAFF. CDR3 in DNA: TGTGCCAGCAGCTTAGCGGGCGGGAACGCTGAAGCCTTCTTT.

The rearrangement joins TRBV6-1 to TRBJ1-1, with D maybe TRBD1 (5 bases). CDR3 length: 13 residues. Trimming cost V 5 bases and J 1 base, with 8 bases left between them. Germline V CDR1 and CDR2: MNHNS, SASEGT. In DNA form, the CDR3 reads TGTGCCAGCAGTTGGGACGCGAACACTGAAGCTTTCTTT. Its translation is CASSWDANTEAFF.

V and J are TRBV28 and TRBJ1-1; the D gene is possibly TRBD1 (6 bases). Trimming cost V 4 bases and J 5 bases, with 20 bases left between them. From germline, CDR1 is MDHEN and CDR2 SYDVKM. This CDR3 is built from 16 residues. CDR3 protein: CASSSAGGGGRTEAFF. Here the CDR3 DNA reads TGTGCCAGCAGTTCTGCGGGTGGGGGCGGTAGGACTGAAGCTTTCTTT.

The chain links TRBV5-4 to TRBJ2-7; TRBD2 aligns across 12 bases. Germline CDR1 is SGHNT and CDR2 is YYREEE (reference sequence). V gave up 4 bases and J gave up 5 bases; unmatched junction bases: 10. CDR3 length: 16 amino acids. CDR3 in DNA: TGTGCCAGCAGCACCCTCCCTAGCGGGAGGGAAAACGAGCAGTACTTC. Encoded protein: CASSTLPSGRENEQYF.

On this clonotype: This sequence may be a read error, since a much larger clone differs from it by one base. This sequence joins TRBV6-2 or TRBV6-3 and TRBJ1-5; D is uncertain. The CDR3 consists of 14 residues. From germline, CDR1 is MNHEY and CDR2 SVGEGT. V dropped 10 bases and J dropped 3 bases, with 16 bases sitting between them. CDR3 loop: CATHEPDLNQPQHF. The DNA for the CDR3 is TGTGCCACCCACGAACCAGACCTCAATCAGCCCCAGCATTTT.

In the case of this clonotype: A read error may be the cause here, since a much bigger clone is one base away. The CDR3 nucleotides are TGTGCCAGCAGCCACTCCTACGAGCAGCACTTC. Protein: CASSHSYEQHF. V is TRBV14 and J is TRBJ2-7; D remains ambiguous. This CDR3 comprises 11 residues. The germline V gene has CDR1 SGHDN and CDR2 FVKESK.

On this clonotype itself: One end of the junction varies from germline; a read error may be responsible. V gene TRBV11-2 combines with J gene TRBJ2-7; tentative D call: TRBD2 (7 bases). CDR1 SGHAT and CDR2 FQNNGV come from the germline V gene. The CDR3 has 14 residues. In DNA form, the CDR3 reads TGTGCCAGCAGCCTAGGGGGAGGGAATTACGGGCAGTACTTC. This gives the protein CASSLGGGNYGQYF. Variable domain in full (rest from reference TRBV11-2 and TRBJ2-7): EAGVAQSPRYKIIEKRQSVAFWCNPISGHATLYWYQQILGQGPKLLIQFQNNGVVDDSQLPKDRFSAERLKGVDSTLKIQPAKLEDSAVYLCASSLGGGNYGQYFGPGTRLTVT.

This clonotype appeared many times. V gene TRBV12-3 or TRBV12-4 combines with J gene TRBJ1-5; the match to TRBD1 covers 7 bases. The CDR3 runs to 12 residues. The V segment lost 4 bases and the J segment 11 bases; nucleotides outside the gene matches: 5. This chain's CDR3 is CASSSQGVAQHF. The DNA of the CDR3 is TGTGCCAGCAGTTCCCAGGGGGTGGCCCAGCATTTT.

The chain couples TRBV11-2 to TRBJ2-1; maybe TRBD2 (6 bases). Germline V gene data show CDR1 as SGHAT and CDR2 as FQNNGV. The CDR3 runs to 15 residues. Trimming cost V 5 bases and J 10 bases, with 21 bases left between them. The CDR3 DNA reads TGTGCCAGCAGCCCCCAGCACGTTAGCGGCAACGAGCAGTTCTTC. Protein product: CASSPQHVSGNEQFF.